A single sample gave rise to the 21 T cell receptor beta chains below, sequenced in a study of T cells after yellow fever vaccination. TCRdb re-analysed the 5' RACE reads in MiXCR, keeping a single row per CDR3 protein. Of more than 350,000 distinct CDR3 sequences in the sample, roughly 11% were seen once. Material: PBMCs, obtained on the day of the first yellow fever vaccination. All receptors come from a man younger than 35 who received the YFV17D yellow fever vaccine.

V is TRBV18 and J is TRBJ2-4, with D possibly TRBD2 on 6 matching bases. Trimming took off 0 bases at V and 9 bases at J, with 15 bases between the two ends. CDR1 KGHSH and CDR2 LQKENI come from the germline V gene. The CDR3 is 15 amino acids. The CDR3 region has the DNA TGTGCCAGCTCACCACCATCGGGAGCCGTCAGCATTCAGTACTTC. Translating it yields CASSPPSGAVSIQYF.

The CDR3 coding sequence is TGTGCCAGCAGGAGGACAGCTAATAACTATGGCTACACCTTC. Amino acid sequence: CASRRTANNYGYTF. The chain is built from TRBV2 and TRBJ1-2, with D possibly being TRBD1 (6 bases). Trimming took off 6 bases at V and 1 base at J, with 12 bases between the two ends. Germline loops: CDR1 SNHLY, CDR2 FYNNEI. The CDR3 contains 14 residues. Filled out from reference TRBV2 and TRBJ1-2, the complete variable domain reads EPEVTQTPSHQVTQMGQEVILRCVPISNHLYFYWYRQILGQKVEFLVSFYNNEISEKSEIFDDQFSVERPDGSNFTLKIRSTKLEDSAMYFCASRRTANNYGYTFGSGTRLTVV.

The sample holds a few counts of this clonotype. The gene calls are TRBV29-1 and TRBJ2-4, with D unresolved. V gave up 4 bases and J gave up 0 bases, with 10 bases separating them. Germline assignment: CDR1 SQVTM and CDR2 ANQGSEA. This CDR3 spans 14 amino acids. CDR3 in DNA: TGCAGCGTTGGGCCCCTTTTAGCCAAAAACATTCAGTACTTC. Protein product: CSVGPLLAKNIQYF.

The table lists this clonotype with many counts. V is TRBV6-2 or TRBV6-3 and J is TRBJ2-5; TRBD1 or TRBD2 may be the D gene (6 bases each). V was cut by 9 bases and J by 4 bases, with 12 bases left in between. The germline gives CDR1 MNHEY, CDR2 SVGEGT. CDR3 length: 12 residues. DNA of the CDR3: TGTGCCAGTCTACAGGGAGGAGAGACCCAGTACTTC. Translating gives CASLQGGETQYF.

The chain has TRBV28 and TRBJ2-3; 11 positions agree with TRBD2. J was trimmed by 1 base and V by 4 bases; bases with no gene match: 1. Germline assignment: CDR1 MDHEN and CDR2 SYDVKM. The CDR3 contains 15 residues. CDR3: CASSWGLAGTDTQYF. The CDR3 region has the DNA TGTGCCAGCAGTTGGGGACTAGCGGGCACAGATACGCAGTATTTT.

This clonotype has only one observation. One end of the junction fails to match germline, which may point to a read error. V and J are TRBV12-3 or TRBV12-4 and TRBJ1-5; D gene ambiguous. The CDR3 contains 16 residues. This CDR3 reads CASSSIRGSSNRPQHF. CDR3 bases: TGTGCCAGCAGCTCCATCCGGGGATCGAGCAATCGGCCCCAGCATTTT.

The chain combines TRBV10-3 with TRBJ1-1; no clear D. The CDR3 runs 11 residues. Germline CDR1 is ENHRY and CDR2 is SYGVKD. V lost 10 bases, J lost 4 bases, and 10 bases lay in between. CDR3 sequence reads: CATSLSTEAFF. The DNA for the CDR3 is TGTGCCACCTCGTTGAGCACTGAAGCTTTCTTT.

The V and J genes are TRBV9 and TRBJ1-2; D gene unclear. CDR1 is SGDLS and CDR2 is YYNGEE in the germline V gene. Between the trimmed V and J ends, which lost 0 bases and 3 bases, there was a span of 15 bases. The CDR3 has 16 amino acids. CDR3 bases: TGTGCCAGCAGCGTAGGGTCTACCGCCCTCGACTATGGCTACACCTTC. This codes for CASSVGSTALDYGYTF.

This clonotype was seen more than once but under ten times. The chain joins TRBV5-4 to TRBJ2-1; D ambiguous. V was trimmed by 0 bases and J by 0 bases, leaving 10 bases between them. The CDR3 extends over 16 amino acids. Germline lookup yields CDR1 SGHNT and CDR2 YYREEE (reference sequence). In DNA form, the CDR3 reads TGTGCCAGCAGCTTGGAGTGGACGTACTCCTACAATGAGCAGTTCTTC. Translation: CASSLEWTYSYNEQFF.

The CDR3 spells CASSPMDSGYYGYTF. DNA of the CDR3: TGTGCCAGCAGCCCAATGGACAGCGGATACTATGGCTACACCTTC. The genes are TRBV7-2 and TRBJ1-2, with a weak D call TRBD1 (6 bases). V was clipped by 5 bases and J by 3 bases, with 16 bases between them. The germline gives CDR1 SGHTA, CDR2 FQGNSA. The CDR3 sequence is 15 residues long.

In its sample, this clonotype was seen a few times. The chain links TRBV4-1 to TRBJ2-5; perhaps TRBD1 as D (5 bases). Trimming cost V 2 bases and J 5 bases, with 9 bases left between them. Per germline, CDR1 MGHRA and CDR2 YSYEKL. This CDR3 comprises 13 residues. The CDR3 reads CASSQTAGETQYF. In nucleotides, the CDR3 is TGCGCCAGCAGCCAAACAGCAGGGGAGACCCAGTACTTC.

The chain uses TRBV6-2 or TRBV6-3 and TRBJ2-3; no definite D call. CDR3 length: 13 amino acids. Looked up from germline, CDR1 is MNHEY and CDR2 is SVGEGT. V lost 7 bases and J lost 5, with 13 bases in between. In DNA form, the CDR3 reads TGTGCCAGCACCACCATGAGATTAGATACGCAGTATTTT. This translates into CASTTMRLDTQYF.

V gene TRBV6-1 combines with J gene TRBJ2-3; 8 positions agree with TRBD2. Germline CDR1 is MNHNS and CDR2 is SASEGT. The CDR3 covers 15 residues. Unmatched junction bases numbered 5, after V lost 4 bases and J lost 2 bases. CDR3 sequence reads: CASSVTGGITDTQYF. In DNA form, the CDR3 reads TGTGCCAGCAGTGTGACGGGGGGGATCACAGATACGCAGTATTTT.

The rearrangement links TRBV6-2 or TRBV6-3 to TRBJ2-5; TRBD1 matches at 7 bases. This CDR3 has 14 residues. Germline-derived CDR1 and CDR2 are MNHEY and SVGEGT. The V and J ends lost 5 bases and 5 bases, in that order; junction bases with no gene match: 8. The CDR3 coding sequence is TGTGCCAGCAGTGACAGACAGGGTCGGGAGACCCAGTACTTC. This sequence encodes CASSDRQGRETQYF.

This chain uses TRBV24-1 with TRBJ2-1, with D perhaps matching TRBD2 (6 bases). The CDR3 extends over 16 amino acids. The V end was cut by 1 base, the J end by 6 bases, with 15 bases between. Germline values: CDR1 KGHDR, CDR2 SFDVKD. CDR3 sequence: CATSDLRRGTRNEQFF. In DNA form, the CDR3 reads TGTGCCACCAGTGATTTACGGCGGGGCACTCGCAATGAGCAGTTCTTC.

This clonotype was counted a few times. CDR3: CASSPTPSYEQYF. In nucleotides, the CDR3 is TGTGCCAGCAGTCCGACACCTTCCTACGAGCAGTACTTC. The chain combines TRBV6-1 with TRBJ2-7; D is undetermined. The CDR3 runs 13 residues. Trimming removed 5 bases at V and 1 base at J, with 9 bases between. Germline V gene lookup returns CDR1 MNHNS and CDR2 SASEGT.

The chain couples TRBV20-1 to TRBJ1-2; 9 positions agree with TRBD1. This CDR3 is built from 14 residues. Germline CDR1 DFQATT, CDR2 SNEGSKA (reference sequence). After removal of 6 bases from V and 5 bases from J, the junction contained 10 bases not matched to a gene. CDR3 coding DNA: TGCAGTGCCTTACTGACAGGGGGGAGATATGGCTACACCTTC. This encodes CSALLTGGRYGYTF.

This clonotype was detected a few times. The chain recombines TRBV18 with TRBJ1-1, with 7 bases fitting TRBD1. Per the germline V gene, CDR1 is KGHSH and CDR2 is LQKENI. The trim removed 3 bases at V and 3 bases at J, leaving 10 bases unmatched. The CDR3 loop spans 16 amino acids. CDR3 amino acids: CASSPNRGSLDTEAFF. In nucleotides, the CDR3 is TGTGCCAGCTCACCGAACAGGGGATCTTTGGACACTGAAGCTTTCTTT.

The chain links TRBV2 to TRBJ1-5; 8 bases are shared with TRBD1. Germline CDR1 and CDR2: SNHLY and FYNNEI. The CDR3 length is 15 residues. Trimming took 8 bases from V and 0 from J; bases not matched to a gene: 6. CDR3 protein: CASHRGADSNQPQHF. The CDR3 bases are TGTGCCAGCCACAGGGGGGCGGATAGCAATCAGCCCCAGCATTTT.

This clonotype occurred many times. V is TRBV7-2 and J is TRBJ2-3; D not certain. Trimming pared 1 base from V and 4 bases from J, leaving 9 bases between. This CDR3 has 14 residues. Germline V lookup: CDR1 SGHTA, CDR2 FQGNSA. CDR3 coding DNA: TGTGCCAGCAGCTTAGGAAGGGCCCCAGATACGCAGTATTTT. The encoded protein is CASSLGRAPDTQYF.

This clonotype occurred a few times. J is TRBJ2-5 and V is TRBV11-2, with 13 bases aligning to TRBD2. Trimming cost V 2 bases and J 4 bases; bases outside gene matches: 13. In germline, CDR1 is SGHAT, CDR2 FQNNGV. The CDR3 is made up of 19 amino acids. Here the CDR3 DNA reads TGTGCCAGCAGCTTAAGGGGAGAACTAGCGGGGGGGCCATCAGAGACCCAGTACTTC. Its protein product is CASSLRGELAGGPSETQYF.